This T cell receptor (beta chain) derives from a study of shared clonotypes between healthy human individuals. About the study: Those who served as donors were two women and a few men between the ages of 18 and 49. Broader study findings: Clonotypes not shared had lower generation probabilities than those common to all four donors.

On this clone itself: As yet, its antigen is unknown.

Terminally differentiated effector memory CD45RA+ cells were left out of the naive CD8 fraction, which was CD45RO-negative and positively selected for CCR7. Study donors comprised healthy, HIV-negative adults devoid of recent acute infection or vaccination. Several immunoSEQ plates received, in even portions, the genomic DNA of each subset. Measured with immunoSEQ multiplex PCR; TCRdb has only the in-frame clones, and not every one. The sample comprises more than 550,000 clones, about 90% of which are singletons, and roughly 22% rests with the top ten. The CDR3 has 14 residues. The V gene lost 3 bases and the J gene lost 5 bases, with 12 bases spanning the gap. Germline V gene data show CDR1 as SGHRS and CDR2 as YFSETQ.

Sequenced sample: naive CD8+ T cells sorted from blood. The V call is TRBV5-1, the J call TRBJ2-1; D uncertain. The source is a man in his thirties or forties in good health. The CDR3 nucleotides read TGCGCCAGCAGCTCCTCAGACCAGAACAATGAGCAGTTCTTC. As protein: CASSSSDQNNEQFF. The whole variable domain, filled in from reference TRBV5-1 and TRBJ2-1, reads KAGVTQTPRYLIKTRGQQVTLSCSPISGHRSVSWYQQTPGQGLQFLFEYFSETQRNKGNFPGRFSGRQFSNSRSEMNVSTLELGDSALYLCASSSSDQNNEQFFGPGTRLTVL.